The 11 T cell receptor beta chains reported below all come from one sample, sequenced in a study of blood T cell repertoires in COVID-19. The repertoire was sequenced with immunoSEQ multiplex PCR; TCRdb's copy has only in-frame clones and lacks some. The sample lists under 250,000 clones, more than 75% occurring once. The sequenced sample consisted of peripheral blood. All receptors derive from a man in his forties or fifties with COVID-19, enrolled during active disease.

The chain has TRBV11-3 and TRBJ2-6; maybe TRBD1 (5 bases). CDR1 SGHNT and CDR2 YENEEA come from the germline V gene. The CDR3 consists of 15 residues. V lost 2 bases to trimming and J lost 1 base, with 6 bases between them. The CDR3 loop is CASSLSGSGANVLTF. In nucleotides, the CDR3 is TGTGCCAGCAGCTTATCAGGGTCTGGGGCCAACGTCCTGACTTTC.

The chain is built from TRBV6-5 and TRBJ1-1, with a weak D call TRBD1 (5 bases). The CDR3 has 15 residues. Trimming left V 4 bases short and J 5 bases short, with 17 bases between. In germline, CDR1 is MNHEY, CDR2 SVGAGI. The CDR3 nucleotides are TGTGCCAGCAGTTCCATCCAGGGTATGACGACTGAAGCTTTCTTT. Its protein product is CASSSIQGMTTEAFF.

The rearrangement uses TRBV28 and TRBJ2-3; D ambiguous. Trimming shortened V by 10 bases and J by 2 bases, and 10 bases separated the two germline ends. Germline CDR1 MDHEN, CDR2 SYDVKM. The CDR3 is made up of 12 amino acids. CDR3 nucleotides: TGTGCCACAGGTCGGAACACAGATACGCAGTATTTT. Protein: CATGRNTDTQYF.

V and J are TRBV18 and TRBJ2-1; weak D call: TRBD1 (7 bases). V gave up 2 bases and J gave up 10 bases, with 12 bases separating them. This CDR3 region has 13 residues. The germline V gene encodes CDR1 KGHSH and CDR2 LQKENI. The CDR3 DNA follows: TGTGCCAGCTCACCATCCAGGGGGAGGGAGCAGTTCTTC. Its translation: CASSPSRGREQFF.

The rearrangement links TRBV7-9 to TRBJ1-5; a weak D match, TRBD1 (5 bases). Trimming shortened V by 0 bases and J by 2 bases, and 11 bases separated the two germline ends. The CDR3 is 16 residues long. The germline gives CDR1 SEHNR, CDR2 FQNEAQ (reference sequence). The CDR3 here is CASSLAAGQGNQPQHF. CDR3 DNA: TGTGCCAGCAGCTTAGCTGCGGGGCAGGGCAATCAGCCCCAGCATTTT.

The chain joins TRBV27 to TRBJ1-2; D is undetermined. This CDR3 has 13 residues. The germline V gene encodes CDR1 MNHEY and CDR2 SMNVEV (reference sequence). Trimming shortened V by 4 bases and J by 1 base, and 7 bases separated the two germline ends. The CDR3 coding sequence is TGTGCCAGCAGTTACAACGTTAACTATGGCTACACCTTC. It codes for CASSYNVNYGYTF.

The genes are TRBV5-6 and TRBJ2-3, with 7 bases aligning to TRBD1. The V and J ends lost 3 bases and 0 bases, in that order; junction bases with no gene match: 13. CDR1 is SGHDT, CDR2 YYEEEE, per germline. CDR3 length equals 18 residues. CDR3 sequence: CASSYSGQGGLSTDTQYF. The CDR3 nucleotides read TGTGCCAGCAGCTATTCGGGACAAGGGGGCCTTAGCACAGATACGCAGTATTTT. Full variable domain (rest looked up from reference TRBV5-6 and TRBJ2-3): DAGVTQSPTHLIKTRGQQVTLRCSPKSGHDTVSWYQQALGQGPQFIFQYYEEEERQRGNFPDRFSGHQFPNYSSELNVNALLLGDSALYLCASSYSGQGGLSTDTQYFGPGTRLTVL.

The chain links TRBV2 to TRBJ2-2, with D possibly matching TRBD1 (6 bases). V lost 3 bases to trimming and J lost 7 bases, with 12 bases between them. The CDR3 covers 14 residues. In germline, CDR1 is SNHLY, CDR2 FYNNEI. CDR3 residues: CASSEVRDIGELFF. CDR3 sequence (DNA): TGTGCCAGCAGTGAGGTCAGGGACATCGGGGAGCTGTTTTTT. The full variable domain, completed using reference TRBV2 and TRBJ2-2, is EPEVTQTPSHQVTQMGQEVILRCVPISNHLYFYWYRQILGQKVEFLVSFYNNEISEKSEIFDDQFSVERPDGSNFTLKIRSTKLEDSAMYFCASSEVRDIGELFFGEGSRLTVL.

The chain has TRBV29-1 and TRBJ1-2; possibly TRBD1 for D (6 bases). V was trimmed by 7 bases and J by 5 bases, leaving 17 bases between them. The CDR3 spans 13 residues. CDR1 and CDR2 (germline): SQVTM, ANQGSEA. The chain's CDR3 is CSAQRGGDYGYTF. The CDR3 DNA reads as TGCAGCGCACAGCGAGGGGGGGATTATGGCTACACCTTC.

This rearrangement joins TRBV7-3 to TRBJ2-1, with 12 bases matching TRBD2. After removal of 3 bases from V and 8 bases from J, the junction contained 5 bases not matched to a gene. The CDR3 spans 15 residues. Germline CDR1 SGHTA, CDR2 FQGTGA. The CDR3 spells CASSLSTSGSHEQFF. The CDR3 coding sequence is TGTGCCAGCAGCTTGTCGACTAGCGGGAGCCATGAGCAGTTCTTC.

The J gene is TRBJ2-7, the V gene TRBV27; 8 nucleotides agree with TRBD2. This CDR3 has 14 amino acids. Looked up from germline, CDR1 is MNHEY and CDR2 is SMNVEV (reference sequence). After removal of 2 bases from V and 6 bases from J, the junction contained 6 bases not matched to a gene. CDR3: CASSLKAGAPEQYF. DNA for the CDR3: TGTGCCAGCAGTTTAAAAGCGGGAGCTCCCGAGCAGTACTTC.